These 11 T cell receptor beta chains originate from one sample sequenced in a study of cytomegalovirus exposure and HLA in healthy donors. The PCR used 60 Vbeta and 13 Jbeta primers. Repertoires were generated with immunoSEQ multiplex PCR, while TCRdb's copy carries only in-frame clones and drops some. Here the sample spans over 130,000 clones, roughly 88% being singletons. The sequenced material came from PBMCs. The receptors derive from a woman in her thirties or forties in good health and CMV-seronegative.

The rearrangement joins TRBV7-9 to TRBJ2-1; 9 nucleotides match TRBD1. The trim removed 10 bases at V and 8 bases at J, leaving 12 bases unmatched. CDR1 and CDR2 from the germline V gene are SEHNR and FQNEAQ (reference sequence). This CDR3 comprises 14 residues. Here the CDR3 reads CATPGQGQDDEQFF. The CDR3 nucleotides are TGTGCCACCCCGGGACAGGGTCAGGACGATGAGCAGTTCTTC.

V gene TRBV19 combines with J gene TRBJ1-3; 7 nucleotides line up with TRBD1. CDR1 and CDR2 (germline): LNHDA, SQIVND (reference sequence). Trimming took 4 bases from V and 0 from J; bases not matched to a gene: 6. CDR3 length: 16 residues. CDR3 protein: CASSTGQWSSGNTIYF. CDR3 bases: TGTGCCAGTAGTACGGGACAGTGGAGCTCTGGAAACACCATATATTTT.

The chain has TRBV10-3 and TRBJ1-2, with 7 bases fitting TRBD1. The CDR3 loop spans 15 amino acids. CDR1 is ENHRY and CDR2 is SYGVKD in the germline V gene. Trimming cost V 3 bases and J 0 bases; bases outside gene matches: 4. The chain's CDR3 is CAISDRDRANYGYTF. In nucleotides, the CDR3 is TGTGCCATCAGTGACCGGGACAGAGCTAACTATGGCTACACCTTC.

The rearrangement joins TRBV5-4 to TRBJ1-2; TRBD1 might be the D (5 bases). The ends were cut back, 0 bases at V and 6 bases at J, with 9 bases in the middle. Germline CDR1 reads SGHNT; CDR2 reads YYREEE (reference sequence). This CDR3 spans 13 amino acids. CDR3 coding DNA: TGTGCCAGCAGCTTGGACAGGAATAATGGCTACACCTTC. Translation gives CASSLDRNNGYTF.

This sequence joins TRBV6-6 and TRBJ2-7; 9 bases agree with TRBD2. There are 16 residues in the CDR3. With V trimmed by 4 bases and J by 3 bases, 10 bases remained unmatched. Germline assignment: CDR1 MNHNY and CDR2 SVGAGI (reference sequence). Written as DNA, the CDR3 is TGTGCCAGCAGTTTGTCGGGGGCGGGAGGGGGCTACGAGCAGTACTTC. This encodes CASSLSGAGGGYEQYF.

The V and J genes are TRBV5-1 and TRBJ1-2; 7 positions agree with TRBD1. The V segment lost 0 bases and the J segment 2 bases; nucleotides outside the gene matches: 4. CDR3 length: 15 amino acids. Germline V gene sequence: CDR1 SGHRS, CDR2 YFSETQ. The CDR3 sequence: CASSLEPTGNYGYTF. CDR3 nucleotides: TGCGCCAGCAGCTTGGAACCGACAGGGAACTATGGCTACACCTTC.

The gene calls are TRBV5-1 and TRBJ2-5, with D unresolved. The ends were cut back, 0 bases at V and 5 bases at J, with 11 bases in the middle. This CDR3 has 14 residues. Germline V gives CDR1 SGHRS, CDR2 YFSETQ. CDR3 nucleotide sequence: TGCGCCAGCAGCTTGGCCGAGGTTATGGAGACCCAGTACTTC. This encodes CASSLAEVMETQYF.

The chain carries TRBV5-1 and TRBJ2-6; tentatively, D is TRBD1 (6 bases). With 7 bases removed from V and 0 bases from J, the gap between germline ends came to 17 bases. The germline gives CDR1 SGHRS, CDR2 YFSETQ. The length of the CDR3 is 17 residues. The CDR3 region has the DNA TGCGCCAGCGCCGAACGGACAGTAAGCTCTGGGGCCAACGTCCTGACTTTC. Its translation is CASAERTVSSGANVLTF.

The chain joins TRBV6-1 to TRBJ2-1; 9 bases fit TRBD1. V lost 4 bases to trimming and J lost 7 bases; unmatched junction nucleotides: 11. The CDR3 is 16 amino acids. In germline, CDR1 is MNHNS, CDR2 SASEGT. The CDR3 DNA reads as TGTGCCAGCAGTGGGACCGGGACAGGGTTTAGGAATGAGCAGTTCTTC. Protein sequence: CASSGTGTGFRNEQFF.

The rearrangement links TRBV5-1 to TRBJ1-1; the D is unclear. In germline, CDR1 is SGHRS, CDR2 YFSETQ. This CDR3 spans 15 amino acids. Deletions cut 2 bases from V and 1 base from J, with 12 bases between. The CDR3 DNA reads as TGCGCCAGCAGCTTTTTGACATCCCCGAACACTGAAGCTTTCTTT. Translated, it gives CASSFLTSPNTEAFF.

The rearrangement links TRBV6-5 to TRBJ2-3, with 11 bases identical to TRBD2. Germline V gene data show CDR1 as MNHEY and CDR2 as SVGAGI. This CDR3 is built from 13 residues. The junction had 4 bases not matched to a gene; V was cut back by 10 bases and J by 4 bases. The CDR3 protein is CATTLAGADTQYF. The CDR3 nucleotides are TGTGCCACCACACTAGCGGGAGCAGATACGCAGTATTTT.